This T cell receptor beta chain was identified during a study of T cells in Graves' hyperthyroidism and ophthalmopathy. Overall study results and limits: The model forecast ophthalmopathy, anticipating it by a median roughly 6.3 months before onset.

The table lists this clonotype with a count of one. Its target is not known. What was amplified from RNA transcripts were TCR beta CDR3 regions. When the TCR CDR3 underwent first-round RT-PCR, the HTBI primer set was used. Each CDR3 protein is one row after TCRdb ran MiXCR on the multiplex PCR reads. The repertoire holds almost 600,000 distinct CDR3 sequences, with more than 45% as singletons. This TCR came from a woman aged 18-35 years with Graves' hyperthyroidism. The specimen sequenced was peripheral blood or thyroid tissue (not recorded which).

Written as DNA, the CDR3 is TGTGCCAGCAGCTTAGGGGTGAACTTCTATGGCTACACCTTC. Its protein is CASSLGVNFYGYTF. The genes are TRBV7-2 and TRBJ1-2, with D unclear. This CDR3 region has 14 residues. Germline V CDR1 and CDR2: SGHTA, FQGNSA. V dropped 1 base and J dropped 4 bases, with 10 bases sitting between them.